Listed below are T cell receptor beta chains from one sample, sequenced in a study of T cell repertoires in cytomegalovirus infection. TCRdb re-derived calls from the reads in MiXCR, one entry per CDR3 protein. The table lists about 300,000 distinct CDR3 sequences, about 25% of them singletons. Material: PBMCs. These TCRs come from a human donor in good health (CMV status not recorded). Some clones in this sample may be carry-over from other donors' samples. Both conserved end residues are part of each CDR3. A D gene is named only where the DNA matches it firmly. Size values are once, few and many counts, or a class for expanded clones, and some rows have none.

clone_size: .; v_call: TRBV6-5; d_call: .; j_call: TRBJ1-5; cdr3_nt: TGTGCCAGCAGGGCCTGGGGGGGGGGGAATCAGCCCCAGCATTTT; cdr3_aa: CASRAWGGGNQPQHF
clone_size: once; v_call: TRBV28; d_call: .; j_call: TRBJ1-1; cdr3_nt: TGTGCCAGCAGTTTATCAGGGTTCCCTGAAGCTTTCTTT; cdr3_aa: CASSLSGFPEAFF
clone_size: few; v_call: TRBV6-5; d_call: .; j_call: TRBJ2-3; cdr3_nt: TGTGCCAGCAGTTACAACAGGTGGAGAGATACGCAGTATTTT; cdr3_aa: CASSYNRWRDTQYF
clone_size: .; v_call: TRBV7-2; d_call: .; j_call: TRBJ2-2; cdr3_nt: TGTGCCAGCACCCCCTGGCGGGCCGACTTGAACACCGGGGAGCTGTTTTTT; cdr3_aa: CASTPWRADLNTGELFF
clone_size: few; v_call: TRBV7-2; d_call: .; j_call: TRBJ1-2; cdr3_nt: TGTGCCAGCAGGGCCAGGAACTCCTACTATGGCTACACCTTC; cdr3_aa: CASRARNSYYGYTF
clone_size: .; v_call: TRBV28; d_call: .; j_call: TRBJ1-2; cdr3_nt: TGTGCCAGCACCTCCCCGGGGGGTGGCTATGGCTACACCTTC; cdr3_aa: CASTSPGGGYGYTF
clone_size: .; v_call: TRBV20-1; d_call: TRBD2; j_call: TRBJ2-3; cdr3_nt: TGCAGTGCGACAGGGGACTCTAGCGGGAGGGCCGATACGCAGTATTTT; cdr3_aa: CSATGDSSGRADTQYF
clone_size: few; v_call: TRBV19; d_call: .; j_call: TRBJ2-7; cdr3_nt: TGTGCCAGTAGTTACCGGGACGGAGTCTACGAGCAGTACTTC; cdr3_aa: CASSYRDGVYEQYF
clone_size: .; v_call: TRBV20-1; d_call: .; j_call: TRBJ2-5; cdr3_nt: TGCAGTGCCCCCGTTCCGTACCAAGAGACCCAGTACTTC; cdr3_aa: CSAPVPYQETQYF
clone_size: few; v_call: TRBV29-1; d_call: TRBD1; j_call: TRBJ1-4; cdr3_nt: TGCAGCGCTGGGACAGGGGGGCCAACTAATGAAAAACTGTTTTTT; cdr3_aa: CSAGTGGPTNEKLFF
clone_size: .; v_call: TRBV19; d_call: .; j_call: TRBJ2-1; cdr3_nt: TGTGCCAGTAGTGGGGGCCCCCGCGGCTCCTACAATGAGCAGTTCTTC; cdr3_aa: CASSGGPRGSYNEQFF
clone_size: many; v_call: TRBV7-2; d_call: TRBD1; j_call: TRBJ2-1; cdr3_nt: TGTGCCAGCAGCTCGACAGGGCCCGCGGAGCAGTTCTTC; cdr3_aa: CASSSTGPAEQFF
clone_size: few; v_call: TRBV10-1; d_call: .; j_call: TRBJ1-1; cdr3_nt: TGCGCCAGCAGTCGGGGGTCTGGATACACTGAAGCTTTCTTT; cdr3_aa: CASSRGSGYTEAFF
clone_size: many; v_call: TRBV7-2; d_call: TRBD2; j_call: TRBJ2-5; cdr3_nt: TGTGCCAGCAGCTTTTTAGCGGGGAACCAAGAGACCCAGTACTTC; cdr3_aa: CASSFLAGNQETQYF
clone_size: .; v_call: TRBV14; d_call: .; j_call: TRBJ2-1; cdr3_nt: TGTGCCAGCAGCCAAGATTGGGGGGTCGGGAATGAGCAGTTCTTC; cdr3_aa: CASSQDWGVGNEQFF
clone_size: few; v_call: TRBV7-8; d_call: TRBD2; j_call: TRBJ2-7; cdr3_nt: TGTGCCAGCAGCTTAAGGTCAGGGACTATCTTCTACGAGCAGTACTTC; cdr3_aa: CASSLRSGTIFYEQYF
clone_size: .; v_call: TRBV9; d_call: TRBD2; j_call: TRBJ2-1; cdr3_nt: TGTGCCAGCAGCCTACGTAGTGGGACTAGCGGATACAATGAGCAGTTCTTC; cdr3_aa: CASSLRSGTSGYNEQFF
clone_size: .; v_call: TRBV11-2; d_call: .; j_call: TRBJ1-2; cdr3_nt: TGTGCCAGCAGCTCGTTTCCGGGCCGGTCGAATGGCTACACCTTC; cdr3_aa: CASSSFPGRSNGYTF
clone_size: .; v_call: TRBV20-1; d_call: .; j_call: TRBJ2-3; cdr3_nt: TGCAGTGCTGGGCGCAGCTCCTTAGTAATTAATACGCAGTATTTT; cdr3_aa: CSAGRSSLVINTQYF
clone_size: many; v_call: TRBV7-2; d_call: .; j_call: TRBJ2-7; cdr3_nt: TGTGCCAGCAGCTTAAGCCCTGGCAATGTAGGGGCGTACTTC; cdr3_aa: CASSLSPGNVGAYF
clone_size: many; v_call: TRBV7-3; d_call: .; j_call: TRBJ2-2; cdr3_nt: TGTGCCAGCAGCTTAAAAGTCCCCGCGAACACCGGGGAGCTGTTTTTT; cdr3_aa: CASSLKVPANTGELFF
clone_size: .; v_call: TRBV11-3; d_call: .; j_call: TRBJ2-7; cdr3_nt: TGTGCCAGCAGCTCCGGGGATGTTTTGGGCGAGCAGTACTTC; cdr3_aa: CASSSGDVLGEQYF
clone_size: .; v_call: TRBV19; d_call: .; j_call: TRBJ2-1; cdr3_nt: TGTGCCAGTAGTATGTGGGACTCCAGGGGCAATGAGCAGTTCTTC; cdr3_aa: CASSMWDSRGNEQFF
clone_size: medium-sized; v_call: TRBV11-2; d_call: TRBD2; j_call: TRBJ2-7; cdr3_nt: TGTGCCAGCAGCTCCGGACTAGCCTACGAGCAGTACTTC; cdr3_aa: CASSSGLAYEQYF
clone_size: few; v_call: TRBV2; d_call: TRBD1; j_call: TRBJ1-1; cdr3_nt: TGTGCCAGCACCGGGACAGGGGGTACTGAAGCTTTCTTT; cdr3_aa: CASTGTGGTEAFF
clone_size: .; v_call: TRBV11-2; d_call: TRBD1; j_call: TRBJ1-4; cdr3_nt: TGTGCCAGCAGCTTAAATGTGGCCAGGGGGGGTGAAAAACTGTTTTTT; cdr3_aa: CASSLNVARGGEKLFF
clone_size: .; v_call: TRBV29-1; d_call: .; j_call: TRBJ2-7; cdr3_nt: TGCAGCGTCGGACAGAGCTCCTACGAGCAGTACTTC; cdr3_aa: CSVGQSSYEQYF
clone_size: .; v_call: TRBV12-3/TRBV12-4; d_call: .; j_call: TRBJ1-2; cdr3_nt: TGTGCCAGCAGTTTACGAGGGGACTATGGCTACACCTTC; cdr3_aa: CASSLRGDYGYTF
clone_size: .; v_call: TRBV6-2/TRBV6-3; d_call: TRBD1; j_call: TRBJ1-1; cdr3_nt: TGTGCCAGCAGTTACCCCACCGGGACAGGGGTCTTGAACACTGAAGCTTTCTTT; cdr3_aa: CASSYPTGTGVLNTEAFF
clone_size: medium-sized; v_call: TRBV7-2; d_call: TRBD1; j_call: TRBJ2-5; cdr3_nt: TGTGCCAGCAGCTTAGTGGACAGGGCTCAAGAGACCCAGTACTTC; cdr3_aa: CASSLVDRAQETQYF
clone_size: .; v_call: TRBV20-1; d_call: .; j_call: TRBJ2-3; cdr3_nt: TGCAGTGCAATAGTCACAGATACGCAGTATTTT; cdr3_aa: CSAIVTDTQYF
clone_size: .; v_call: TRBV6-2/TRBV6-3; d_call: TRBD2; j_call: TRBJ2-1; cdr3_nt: TGTGCCAGCAGTTACGCCGGGACTAGCGGTAATGAGCAGTTCTTC; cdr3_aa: CASSYAGTSGNEQFF
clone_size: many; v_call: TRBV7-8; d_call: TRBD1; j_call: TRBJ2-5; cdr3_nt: TGTGCCAGCAGCTTAGAGGGCCAGGGGGTGTTAGAGACCCAGTACTTC; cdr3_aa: CASSLEGQGVLETQYF
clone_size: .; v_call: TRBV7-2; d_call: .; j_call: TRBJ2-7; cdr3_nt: TGTGCCAGCAGCTTAGTGGTTCCTGGGTACGAGCAGTACTTC; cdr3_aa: CASSLVVPGYEQYF
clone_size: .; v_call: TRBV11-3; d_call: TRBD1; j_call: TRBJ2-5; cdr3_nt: TGTGCCAGCAGCAACGACAGGGTAGTTGGGACCCAGTACTTC; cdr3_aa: CASSNDRVVGTQYF
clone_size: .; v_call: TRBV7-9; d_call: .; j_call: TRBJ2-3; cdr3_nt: TGTGCCAGCAGCTTTTTGCGGGACCCAGGGTACACGCAGTATTTT; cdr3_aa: CASSFLRDPGYTQYF
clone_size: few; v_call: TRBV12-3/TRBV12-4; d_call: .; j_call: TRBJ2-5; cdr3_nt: TGTGCCAGCAGCAATAGAGACCCGCAAGAGACCCAGTACTTC; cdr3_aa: CASSNRDPQETQYF
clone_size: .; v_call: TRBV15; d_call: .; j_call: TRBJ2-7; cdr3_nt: TGTGCCACCAGCAGAGATCCGGACAGCCCCTACGAGCAGTACTTC; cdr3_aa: CATSRDPDSPYEQYF
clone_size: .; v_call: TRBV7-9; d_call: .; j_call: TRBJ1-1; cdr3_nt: TGTGCCAGCAGCTTAGGACAGCGCTCTGAAGCTTTCTTT; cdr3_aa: CASSLGQRSEAFF
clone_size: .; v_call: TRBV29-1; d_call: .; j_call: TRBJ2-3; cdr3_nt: TGCAGCGTTGGTGGGGGCATTCCCACAGATACGCAGTATTTT; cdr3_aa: CSVGGGIPTDTQYF
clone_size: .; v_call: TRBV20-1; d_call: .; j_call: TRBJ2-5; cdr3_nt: TGCAGTGCTAGGGATGGACTGGACCCACAAGAGACCCAGTACTTC; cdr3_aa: CSARDGLDPQETQYF
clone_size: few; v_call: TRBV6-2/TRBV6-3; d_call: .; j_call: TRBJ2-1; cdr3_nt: TGTGCCAGCACCTTGGAGCTACCTGCCTACAATGAGCAGTTCTTC; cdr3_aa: CASTLELPAYNEQFF
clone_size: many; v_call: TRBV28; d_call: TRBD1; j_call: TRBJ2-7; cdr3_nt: TGTGCCAGCAGTACCCGGTTTCCGGTAACAGGGGGGACGAGCCTCGAGCAGTACTTC; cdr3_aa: CASSTRFPVTGGTSLEQYF
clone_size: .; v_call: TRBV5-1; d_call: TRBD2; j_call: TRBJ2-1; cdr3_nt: TGCGCCAGCAGCTTGACGACTAGCGGGCCCAGCTCCTACAATGAGCAGTTCTTC; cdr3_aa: CASSLTTSGPSSYNEQFF
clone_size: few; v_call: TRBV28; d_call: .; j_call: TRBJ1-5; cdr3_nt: TGTGCCAGCAGGGGTTCCAATCAGCCCCAGCATTTT; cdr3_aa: CASRGSNQPQHF
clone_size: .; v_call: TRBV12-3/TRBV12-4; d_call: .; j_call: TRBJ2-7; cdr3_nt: TGTGCCAGCAATACTGGGCTAGCGTCCCACGAGCAGTACTTC; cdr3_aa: CASNTGLASHEQYF
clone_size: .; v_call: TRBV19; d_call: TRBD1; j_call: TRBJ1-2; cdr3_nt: TGTGCCAGTAGTATGGGACAGAACTATGGCTACACCTTC; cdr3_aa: CASSMGQNYGYTF
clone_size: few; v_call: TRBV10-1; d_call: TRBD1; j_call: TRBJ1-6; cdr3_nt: TGCGCCAGCAGTGCTGCGACAGGGGGCAATTCACCCCTCCACTTT; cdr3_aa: CASSAATGGNSPLHF
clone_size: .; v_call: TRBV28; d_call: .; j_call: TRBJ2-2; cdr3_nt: TGTGCCAGCAGTTTTAGCGGAACGAACACCGGGGAGCTGTTTTTT; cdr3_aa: CASSFSGTNTGELFF
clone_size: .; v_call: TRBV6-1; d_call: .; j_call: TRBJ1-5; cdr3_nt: TGTGCCAGCAGAGACGGACGGAGGGACAATCAGCCCCAGCATTTT; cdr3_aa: CASRDGRRDNQPQHF
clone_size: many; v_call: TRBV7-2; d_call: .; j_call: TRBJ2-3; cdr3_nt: TGTGCCAGCAGCTTCCCGGGGGATAGCACAGATACGCAGTATTTT; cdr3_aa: CASSFPGDSTDTQYF
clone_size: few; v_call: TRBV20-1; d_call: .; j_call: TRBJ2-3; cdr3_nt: TGCAGTGCTAGCGGTCCCACAGATACGCAGTATTTT; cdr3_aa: CSASGPTDTQYF
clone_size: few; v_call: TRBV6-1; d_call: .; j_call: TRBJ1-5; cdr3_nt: TGTGCCAGCAGGCGGGCTGCCTACAATCAGCCCCAGCATTTT; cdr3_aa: CASRRAAYNQPQHF
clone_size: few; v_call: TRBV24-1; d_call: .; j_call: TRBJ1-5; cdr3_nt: TGTGCCACCAGTGTCGACAATCAGCCCCAGCATTTT; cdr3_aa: CATSVDNQPQHF
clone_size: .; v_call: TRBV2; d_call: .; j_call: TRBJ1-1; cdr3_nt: TGTGCCGGAAAAAGACAGATGAACACTGAAGCTTTCTTT; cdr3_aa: CAGKRQMNTEAFF